The 12 T cell receptor beta chains below come from one sample, sequenced in a study of T cell changes during pregnancy in multiple sclerosis. Some clones are missing from TCRdb's copy, which holds only in-frame ones; the method was immunoSEQ multiplex PCR. The data hold 35,000 to 45,000 clones, with around nine tenths observed a single time. The specimen comprised CD4+ T cells from peripheral blood mononuclear cells, sampled in the third trimester of pregnancy. Receptor source: a female donor with multiple sclerosis, enrolled in a pregnancy study.

The genes are TRBV6-1 and TRBJ2-7, with D maybe TRBD2 (6 bases). The CDR3 length is 16 residues. Trimming took 0 bases from V and 2 from J, leaving 14 bases between them. Germline loops: CDR1 MNHNS, CDR2 SASEGT. As DNA, the CDR3 is TGTGCCAGCAGTGAAGCGATGAGGGGAGGAACCTACGAGCAGTACTTC. It is translated as CASSEAMRGGTYEQYF.

The chain joins TRBV18 to TRBJ1-5; 7 bases are shared with TRBD1. After removal of 2 bases from V and 6 bases from J, the junction contained 1 base not matched to a gene. CDR1 and CDR2 (germline): KGHSH, LQKENI. The CDR3 extends over 13 amino acids. CDR3 protein: CASSPGTAQPQHF. The CDR3 nucleotides read TGTGCCAGCTCACCAGGGACAGCTCAGCCCCAGCATTTT.

V is TRBV7-2 and J is TRBJ1-2; TRBD1 matches 7 bases. CDR1 is SGHTA, CDR2 FQGNSA, per germline. This CDR3 contains 13 residues. J lost 8 bases, V lost 5 bases, and 8 bases had no gene match. The CDR3: CASSIGQAWGYTF. The CDR3 DNA is TGTGCCAGCAGCATAGGACAGGCCTGGGGCTACACCTTC.

This chain joins TRBV7-9 and TRBJ1-4; D unresolved. The CDR3 extends over 16 amino acids. V gave up 6 bases and J gave up 0 bases, with 14 bases separating them. Germline lookup yields CDR1 SEHNR and CDR2 FQNEAQ (reference sequence). CDR3 residues: CASSYLGRATNEKLFF. CDR3 coding DNA: TGTGCCAGCAGTTACCTGGGTCGGGCAACTAATGAAAAACTGTTTTTT.

The chain has TRBV6-5 and TRBJ2-7; D unclear. This CDR3 spans 13 amino acids. V gave up 6 bases and J gave up 0 bases, with 9 bases separating them. CDR1 MNHEY and CDR2 SVGAGI come from the germline V gene. CDR3 protein: CASSRVSSYEQYF. CDR3 nucleotide sequence: TGTGCCAGCAGCCGGGTCAGCTCCTACGAGCAGTACTTC.

V and J are TRBV19 and TRBJ1-5; D is unresolved. Germline CDR1 reads LNHDA; CDR2 reads SQIVND (reference sequence). The V end was cut by 9 bases, the J end by 2 bases, with 8 bases between. This CDR3 is built from 12 residues. The CDR3 spells CASTTGNQPQHF. The CDR3 DNA sequence: TGTGCCAGCACCACGGGCAATCAGCCCCAGCATTTT.

The V gene is TRBV6-5, the J gene TRBJ1-1; no clear D. Germline loops: CDR1 MNHEY, CDR2 SVGAGI. V was clipped by 2 bases and J by 1 base, with 14 bases between them. CDR3 size: 16 residues. The CDR3 here is CASSYTSAPTNTEAFF. CDR3 nucleotides: TGTGCCAGCAGTTACACAAGCGCCCCAACGAACACTGAAGCTTTCTTT.

CDR3 residues: CASSLDIAGLYNEQFF. The CDR3 region has the DNA TGTGCCAGCAGCTTGGACATAGCGGGCCTTTACAATGAGCAGTTCTTC. This rearrangement joins TRBV5-4 to TRBJ2-1; 7 nucleotides match TRBD2. CDR3 length: 16 residues. Germline V gene lookup returns CDR1 SGHNT and CDR2 YYREEE (reference sequence). V trimming: 0 bases; J trimming: 4 bases; junction bases outside the gene matches: 7.

The V call is TRBV5-1, the J call TRBJ2-3, with TRBD2 identical over 7 bases. The CDR3 is made up of 15 amino acids. Germline CDR1 is SGHRS and CDR2 is YFSETQ. Germline trimming cut 4 bases from V and 2 bases from J; bases unmatched to any gene: 7. CDR3 coding DNA: TGCGCCAGCAGCGCGACTAGCAGTGCCACAGATACGCAGTATTTT. This codes for CASSATSSATDTQYF.

This clone was seen only once. The genes are TRBV7-9 and TRBJ2-7; D is possibly TRBD2 (5 bases). The CDR3 extends over 13 amino acids. V lost 1 base to trimming and J lost 6 bases, with 10 bases between them. Per the germline V gene, CDR1 is SEHNR and CDR2 is FQNEAQ (reference sequence). The CDR3 here is CASSLGRAGEQYF. The CDR3 coding sequence is TGTGCCAGCAGCTTAGGCCGGGCGGGCGAGCAGTACTTC.

This clone is medium-sized in the sample. The gene calls are TRBV5-1 and TRBJ2-1; D remains ambiguous. Trimming took off 4 bases at V and 3 bases at J, with 11 bases between the two ends. The CDR3 consists of 14 residues. The germline CDR1 and CDR2 sequences are SGHRS and YFSETQ. The CDR3 protein is CASSPALSYNEQFF. In DNA form, the CDR3 reads TGCGCCAGCAGCCCTGCACTTAGCTACAATGAGCAGTTCTTC.

The rearrangement uses TRBV5-6 and TRBJ2-7, with D tentatively TRBD2 (5 bases). Trimming cost V 0 bases and J 7 bases, with 11 bases left between them. Per germline, CDR1 SGHDT and CDR2 YYEEEE. CDR3 size: 13 residues. The DNA of the CDR3 is TGTGCCAGCAGCTTGGCTATTCCGGGGGAGCAGTACTTC. Translating it yields CASSLAIPGEQYF.